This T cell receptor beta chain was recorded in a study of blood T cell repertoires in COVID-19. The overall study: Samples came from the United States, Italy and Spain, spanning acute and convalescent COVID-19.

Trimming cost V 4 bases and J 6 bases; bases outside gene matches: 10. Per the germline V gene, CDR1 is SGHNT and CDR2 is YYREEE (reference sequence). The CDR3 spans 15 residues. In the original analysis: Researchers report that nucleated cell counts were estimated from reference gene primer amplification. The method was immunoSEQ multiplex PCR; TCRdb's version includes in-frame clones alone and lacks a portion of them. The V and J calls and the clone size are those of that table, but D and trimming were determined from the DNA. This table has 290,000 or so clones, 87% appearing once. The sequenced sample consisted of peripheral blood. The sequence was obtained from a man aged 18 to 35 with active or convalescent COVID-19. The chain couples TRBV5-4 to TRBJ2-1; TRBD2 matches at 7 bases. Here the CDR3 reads CASSPFRRESNEQFF. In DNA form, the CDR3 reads TGTGCCAGCAGCCCCTTCAGGCGGGAGAGCAATGAGCAGTTCTTC.